This is a list of T cell receptor beta chains from one sample in a study of blood T cell repertoires in COVID-19. Only in-frame clones appear in the TCRdb table, and some are missing; sequencing was by immunoSEQ multiplex PCR. The sample has 85,000 to 90,000 clones, 86% seen once; the top ten hold 20% to 30%. The sample consisted of peripheral blood. These TCRs come from a human donor in a cohort sampled during active COVID-19. CDR3s include the opening cysteine and the closing phenylalanine or tryptophan. D genes are given only for firm matches. A clone size is listed for some rows: how often the clone was seen (once, few, many), or a class if it is expanded.

v_gene: TRBV21-1; len: 15; j_gene: TRBJ2-3; abundance: NA; d_gene: NA; CDR3aa: CASSPLGGDTDTQYF; CDR3nt: TGTGCCAGCAGCCCCTTGGGGGGGGACACAGATACGCAGTATTTT
v_gene: TRBV7-2; len: 13; j_gene: TRBJ1-1; abundance: once; d_gene: NA; CDR3aa: CASTPGLAFEAFF; CDR3nt: TGTGCCAGCACCCCAGGGTTAGCCTTTGAAGCTTTCTTT
v_gene: TRBV4-1; len: 14; j_gene: TRBJ2-2; abundance: NA; d_gene: NA; CDR3aa: CAFSNRDATGELFF; CDR3nt: TGCGCCTTCTCAAACAGGGACGCGACCGGGGAGCTGTTTTTT
v_gene: TRBV7-8; len: 16; j_gene: TRBJ1-2; abundance: few; d_gene: NA; CDR3aa: CASSSGRGDVNYGYTF; CDR3nt: TGTGCCAGCAGCTCCGGACGCGGGGACGTGAACTATGGCTACACCTTC
v_gene: TRBV7-8; len: 16; j_gene: TRBJ2-2; abundance: NA; d_gene: TRBD2; CDR3aa: CASSSGTSGSTGELFF; CDR3nt: TGTGCCAGCAGCTCGGGGACTAGCGGGAGCACCGGGGAGCTGTTTTTT
v_gene: TRBV5-4; len: 17; j_gene: TRBJ2-2; abundance: NA; d_gene: TRBD2; CDR3aa: CASSPQLSGGAAGELFF; CDR3nt: TGTGCCAGCAGCCCTCAACTTAGCGGGGGGGCCGCCGGGGAGCTGTTTTTT
v_gene: TRBV6-5; len: 13; j_gene: TRBJ1-2; abundance: NA; d_gene: NA; CDR3aa: CASSAGLNYGYTF; CDR3nt: TGTGCCAGCTCGGCAGGACTTAACTATGGCTACACCTTC
v_gene: TRBV28; len: 14; j_gene: TRBJ1-5; abundance: NA; d_gene: NA; CDR3aa: CASSLVDSNQPQHF; CDR3nt: TGTGCCAGCAGTTTGGTAGATAGCAATCAGCCCCAGCATTTT
v_gene: TRBV6-5; len: 13; j_gene: TRBJ1-1; abundance: NA; d_gene: NA; CDR3aa: CASSRIMNTEAFF; CDR3nt: TGTGCCAGCTCCAGAATCATGAACACTGAAGCTTTCTTT
v_gene: TRBV10-3; len: 19; j_gene: TRBJ2-7; abundance: NA; d_gene: NA; CDR3aa: CAISAPRGWDTPTRAEQYF; CDR3nt: TGTGCCATCAGTGCCCCTCGCGGTTGGGACACACCAACTCGAGCGGAGCAGTACTTC
v_gene: TRBV6-5; len: 13; j_gene: TRBJ1-1; abundance: NA; d_gene: NA; CDR3aa: CASSYDFSGEAFF; CDR3nt: TGTGCCAGCAGTTACGACTTTTCGGGAGAAGCTTTCTTT
v_gene: TRBV2; len: 14; j_gene: TRBJ1-1; abundance: NA; d_gene: NA; CDR3aa: CASSDWGGNTEAFF; CDR3nt: TGTGCCAGCAGTGATTGGGGGGGGAACACTGAAGCTTTCTTT
v_gene: TRBV7-3; len: 15; j_gene: TRBJ2-1; abundance: NA; d_gene: TRBD2; CDR3aa: CASSFRGSSYNEQFF; CDR3nt: TGTGCCAGCAGCTTCCGCGGGAGCTCCTACAATGAGCAGTTCTTC
v_gene: TRBV29-1; len: 14; j_gene: TRBJ2-3; abundance: NA; d_gene: TRBD2; CDR3aa: CSARLAGAVDTQYF; CDR3nt: TGCAGCGCCAGACTAGCGGGAGCTGTAGATACGCAGTATTTT
v_gene: TRBV5-6; len: 12; j_gene: TRBJ1-3; abundance: NA; d_gene: NA; CDR3aa: CASSTGGNTIYF; CDR3nt: TGTGCCAGCAGCACCGGGGGAAACACCATATATTTT
v_gene: TRBV5-6; len: 13; j_gene: TRBJ2-2; abundance: NA; d_gene: NA; CDR3aa: CASSFQGGGELFF; CDR3nt: TGTGCCAGCAGCTTCCAGGGGGGCGGGGAGCTGTTTTTT
v_gene: TRBV4-2; len: 15; j_gene: TRBJ1-2; abundance: NA; d_gene: NA; CDR3aa: CASSQDLKQNYGYTF; CDR3nt: TGTGCCAGCAGCCAAGATCTCAAACAGAACTATGGCTACACCTTC
v_gene: TRBV5-1; len: 15; j_gene: TRBJ2-3; abundance: NA; d_gene: TRBD1; CDR3aa: CASSETGARPDTQYF; CDR3nt: TGCGCCAGCAGCGAGACAGGGGCTCGGCCAGATACGCAGTATTTT
v_gene: TRBV19; len: 15; j_gene: TRBJ1-1; abundance: NA; d_gene: NA; CDR3aa: CASSTQLTGNTEAFF; CDR3nt: TGTGCCAGTAGTACCCAATTGACAGGGAACACTGAAGCTTTCTTT
v_gene: TRBV5-1; len: 16; j_gene: TRBJ2-3; abundance: NA; d_gene: TRBD2; CDR3aa: CASSFTSGGRTDTQYF; CDR3nt: TGCGCCAGCAGCTTCACTAGCGGGGGGCGCACAGATACGCAGTATTTT
v_gene: TRBV7-2; len: 19; j_gene: TRBJ2-3; abundance: NA; d_gene: TRBD2; CDR3aa: CASSLGTSGGIRSTDTQYF; CDR3nt: TGTGCCAGCAGCTTAGGGACTAGCGGGGGGATACGGAGCACAGATACGCAGTATTTT
v_gene: TRBV28; len: 13; j_gene: TRBJ2-5; abundance: NA; d_gene: NA; CDR3aa: CAALGGGGETQYF; CDR3nt: TGTGCCGCCCTAGGGGGGGGAGGAGAGACCCAGTACTTC
v_gene: TRBV5-1; len: 16; j_gene: TRBJ2-1; abundance: NA; d_gene: NA; CDR3aa: CASSLLGGGQGYEQFF; CDR3nt: TGCGCCAGCAGCTTGTTGGGCGGGGGCCAAGGGTATGAGCAGTTCTTC
v_gene: TRBV5-4; len: 14; j_gene: TRBJ2-7; abundance: NA; d_gene: TRBD1; CDR3aa: CASSQGQASYEQYF; CDR3nt: TGTGCCAGCAGCCAGGGACAGGCCAGCTACGAGCAGTACTTC
v_gene: TRBV20-1; len: 11; j_gene: TRBJ2-2; abundance: NA; d_gene: NA; CDR3aa: CSARATGELFF; CDR3nt: TGCAGTGCTAGGGCCACCGGGGAGCTGTTTTTT
v_gene: TRBV19; len: 15; j_gene: TRBJ2-3; abundance: NA; d_gene: TRBD1; CDR3aa: CATGGRDRATDTQYF; CDR3nt: TGTGCCACTGGGGGCAGGGACAGGGCCACAGATACGCAGTATTTT
v_gene: TRBV5-1; len: 14; j_gene: TRBJ2-1; abundance: NA; d_gene: TRBD1; CDR3aa: CASSYRTGEDEQFF; CDR3nt: TGCGCCAGCAGCTACCGGACAGGGGAGGATGAGCAGTTCTTC
v_gene: TRBV30; len: 15; j_gene: TRBJ2-2; abundance: few; d_gene: TRBD1; CDR3aa: CAWGTGAVDSGELFF; CDR3nt: TGTGCCTGGGGGACAGGGGCGGTAGATTCCGGGGAGCTGTTTTTT
v_gene: TRBV5-1; len: 14; j_gene: TRBJ2-5; abundance: NA; d_gene: NA; CDR3aa: CASSLVSRKETQYF; CDR3nt: TGCGCCAGCAGCTTGGTGTCTAGAAAAGAGACCCAGTACTTC
v_gene: TRBV5-1; len: 14; j_gene: TRBJ1-1; abundance: NA; d_gene: NA; CDR3aa: CASSLVGEATEAFF; CDR3nt: TGCGCCAGCAGCTTGGTGGGTGAGGCCACTGAAGCTTTCTTT
v_gene: TRBV9; len: 16; j_gene: TRBJ2-5; abundance: NA; d_gene: NA; CDR3aa: CASSVDRVSMKETQYF; CDR3nt: TGTGCCAGCAGCGTAGATCGGGTTTCGATGAAAGAGACCCAGTACTTC
v_gene: TRBV9; len: 12; j_gene: TRBJ1-3; abundance: NA; d_gene: NA; CDR3aa: CASTSSGNTIYF; CDR3nt: TGTGCCAGCACCTCCTCTGGAAACACCATATATTTT
v_gene: TRBV7-2; len: 16; j_gene: TRBJ2-7; abundance: NA; d_gene: TRBD2; CDR3aa: CASSPQTSGGEYEQYF; CDR3nt: TGTGCCAGCAGCCCCCAGACTAGCGGGGGGGAGTACGAGCAGTACTTC
v_gene: TRBV4-1; len: 17; j_gene: TRBJ1-1; abundance: NA; d_gene: TRBD1; CDR3aa: CASSQDGPGQVYTEAFF; CDR3nt: TGCGCCAGCAGCCAAGATGGGCCGGGACAGGTGTACACTGAAGCTTTCTTT
v_gene: TRBV3-1/TRBV3-2; len: 14; j_gene: TRBJ2-3; abundance: NA; d_gene: TRBD2; CDR3aa: CASSQGEGNHPAYF; CDR3nt: TGTGCCAGCAGCCAAGGGGAGGGGAATCACCCGGCGTATTTT
v_gene: TRBV21-1; len: 12; j_gene: TRBJ2-3; abundance: NA; d_gene: NA; CDR3aa: CARTSGADTQYF; CDR3nt: TGTGCCAGGACTAGTGGCGCAGATACGCAGTATTTT
v_gene: TRBV5-1; len: 12; j_gene: TRBJ1-2; abundance: NA; d_gene: NA; CDR3aa: CASSPTVGGYTF; CDR3nt: TGCGCCAGCAGCCCAACGGTTGGTGGCTACACCTTC
v_gene: TRBV5-1; len: 15; j_gene: TRBJ1-4; abundance: NA; d_gene: NA; CDR3aa: CASSLGQGGSEKLFF; CDR3nt: TGCGCCAGCAGCTTGGGGCAGGGAGGGAGTGAAAAACTGTTTTTT
v_gene: TRBV9; len: 18; j_gene: TRBJ2-6; abundance: NA; d_gene: NA; CDR3aa: CASSGGTLRYSGANVLTF; CDR3nt: TGTGCCAGCAGCGGAGGAACACTGCGGTATTCTGGGGCCAACGTCCTGACTTTC
v_gene: TRBV11-2; len: 16; j_gene: TRBJ2-1; abundance: once; d_gene: TRBD2; CDR3aa: CASTLLAGGSYNEQFF; CDR3nt: TGTGCCAGCACCTTACTAGCGGGAGGGTCCTACAATGAGCAGTTCTTC
v_gene: TRBV4-3; len: 18; j_gene: TRBJ2-1; abundance: NA; d_gene: TRBD2; CDR3aa: CASSQGAGGRGAYNEQFF; CDR3nt: TGCGCCAGCAGCCAAGGGGCAGGCGGGAGAGGGGCCTACAATGAGCAGTTCTTC
v_gene: TRBV4-3; len: 15; j_gene: TRBJ2-2; abundance: NA; d_gene: NA; CDR3aa: CASSQGGSNTGELFF; CDR3nt: TGCGCCAGCAGCCAAGGAGGGTCGAACACCGGGGAGCTGTTTTTT
v_gene: TRBV7-9; len: 15; j_gene: TRBJ2-7; abundance: few; d_gene: NA; CDR3aa: CASSSDRERTYEQYF; CDR3nt: TGTGCCAGCAGCTCCGACCGGGAGAGGACCTACGAGCAGTACTTC
v_gene: TRBV7-9; len: 12; j_gene: TRBJ1-6; abundance: NA; d_gene: NA; CDR3aa: CASSLARSPLHF; CDR3nt: TGTGCCAGCAGCTTAGCGAGGTCACCCCTCCACTTT
v_gene: TRBV3-1/TRBV3-2; len: 17; j_gene: TRBJ2-2; abundance: NA; d_gene: NA; CDR3aa: CASSLKRQHPNTGELFF; CDR3nt: TGTGCCAGCAGCCTAAAACGACAGCACCCGAACACCGGGGAGCTGTTTTTT
v_gene: TRBV3-1/TRBV3-2; len: 17; j_gene: TRBJ2-3; abundance: NA; d_gene: NA; CDR3aa: CASRLGRGLHPTDTQYF; CDR3nt: TGTGCCAGCAGACTCGGGCGGGGGCTTCACCCCACAGATACGCAGTATTTT
v_gene: TRBV11-2; len: 15; j_gene: TRBJ1-2; abundance: NA; d_gene: TRBD1; CDR3aa: CASSLVSAGGYGYTF; CDR3nt: TGTGCCAGCAGCTTAGTGTCCGCAGGGGGCTATGGCTACACCTTC
v_gene: TRBV5-1; len: 14; j_gene: TRBJ2-2; abundance: NA; d_gene: NA; CDR3aa: CASSLVDSSGELFF; CDR3nt: TGCGCCAGCAGCTTGGTGGACAGTTCGGGGGAGCTGTTTTTT
v_gene: TRBV19; len: 11; j_gene: TRBJ2-1; abundance: NA; d_gene: NA; CDR3aa: CASSTVYEQFF; CDR3nt: TGTGCCAGTAGTACCGTATATGAGCAGTTCTTC
v_gene: TRBV10-3; len: 14; j_gene: TRBJ2-7; abundance: NA; d_gene: TRBD1; CDR3aa: CAIRGTASSYEQYF; CDR3nt: TGTGCCATCAGGGGGACAGCTAGCTCCTACGAGCAGTACTTC
v_gene: TRBV11-3; len: 13; j_gene: TRBJ2-7; abundance: many; d_gene: NA; CDR3aa: CASSLNTGSEQYF; CDR3nt: TGTGCCAGCAGCTTGAATACAGGGAGCGAGCAGTACTTC
v_gene: TRBV27; len: 15; j_gene: TRBJ1-6; abundance: NA; d_gene: NA; CDR3aa: CASSLAKGGNSPLHF; CDR3nt: TGTGCCAGCAGTTTGGCTAAGGGGGGGAATTCACCCCTCCACTTT
v_gene: TRBV4-2; len: 13; j_gene: TRBJ1-2; abundance: NA; d_gene: NA; CDR3aa: CASSQENGYGYTF; CDR3nt: TGTGCCAGCAGCCAAGAAAACGGTTATGGCTACACCTTC